The 13 T cell receptor beta chains presented below share a single source sample, sequenced in a study of T cell responses to AZD1222 COVID-19 vaccine. The table came from immunoSEQ multiplex PCR; TCRdb's copy has only in-frame clones and leaves some out. The table records around 130,000 clones, around 83% of them present only once. Sequencing used peripheral blood, obtained 28 days after the second AZD1222 dose. These receptors all stem from an adult who received the AZD1222 COVID-19 vaccine.

This sequence joins TRBV27 and TRBJ1-2; no firm D call. This CDR3 spans 14 amino acids. The V and J ends lost 0 bases and 6 bases respectively, with 11 bases between them. CDR1 is MNHEY and CDR2 is SMNVEV in the germline V gene (reference sequence). In nucleotides, the CDR3 is TGTGCCAGCAGTTTATCGTTCTGGGCCAATGGCTACACCTTC. This codes for CASSLSFWANGYTF.

The table lists this clone with a few counts. This chain uses TRBV2 with TRBJ1-2, with D unresolved. This CDR3 is built from 11 residues. The germline CDR1 and CDR2 sequences are SNHLY and FYNNEI. V lost 9 bases and J 8 bases, leaving 13 bases between the germline ends. The CDR3, as DNA: TGTGCCAGTGTGATATTTAAGGGCTACACCTTC. Amino acids: CASVIFKGYTF.

The chain links TRBV9 to TRBJ2-7; D remains ambiguous. Trimming took off 4 bases at V and 2 bases at J, with 13 bases between the two ends. This CDR3 spans 14 amino acids. Germline V gene data show CDR1 as SGDLS and CDR2 as YYNGEE. CDR3 bases: TGTGCCAGCAGCTCGCTTAGCAGGCCCTACGAGCAGTACTTC. Protein product: CASSSLSRPYEQYF. The full variable domain, rest sourced from reference TRBV9 and TRBJ2-7, is DSGVTQTPKHLITATGQRVTLRCSPRSGDLSVYWYQQSLDQGLQFLIQYYNGEERAKGNILERFSAQQFPDLHSELNLSSLELGDSALYFCASSSLSRPYEQYFGPGTRLTVT.

As DNA, the CDR3 is TGTGCCAGCAGCCAAGTTGGCGGGGCGAACACCGGGGAGCTGTTTTTT. Translating gives CASSQVGGANTGELFF. V is TRBV3-1 (or the pseudogene TRBV3-2) and J is TRBJ2-2; D may be TRBD2 (6 bases). Germline CDR1 reads LGHDT; CDR2 reads YNNKEL (reference sequence). V gave up 1 base and J gave up 0 bases, with 9 bases separating them. The CDR3 totals 16 residues.

The chain combines TRBV10-3 with TRBJ1-4, with D possibly being TRBD1 (5 bases). This CDR3 has 12 amino acids. Trimming took off 6 bases at V and 7 bases at J, with 9 bases between the two ends. The germline CDR1 and CDR2 sequences are ENHRY and SYGVKD. In DNA, the CDR3 is TGTGCCATCAGGGGGCTAAGTGAAAAACTGTTTTTT. It encodes CAIRGLSEKLFF.

The genes are TRBV10-1 and TRBJ2-1; 12 nucleotides line up with TRBD1. The V segment lost 5 bases and the J segment 8 bases; nucleotides outside the gene matches: 7. Germline V gene lookup returns CDR1 WNHNN and CDR2 SYGVQD (reference sequence). This CDR3 spans 15 amino acids. CDR3 region: CASSSSGTGGDEQFF. Here the CDR3 DNA reads TGCGCCAGCAGTTCCAGCGGGACAGGGGGCGATGAGCAGTTCTTC.

The genes are TRBV19 and TRBJ2-3; 7 bases match TRBD1. In germline, CDR1 is LNHDA, CDR2 SQIVND (reference sequence). V shed 6 bases and J 10 bases; nucleotides not matched to a gene: 10. This CDR3 is built from 13 residues. The CDR3 protein is CASRQQGREPQYF. The CDR3 region has the DNA TGTGCCAGTAGGCAACAGGGGAGAGAGCCGCAGTATTTT.

The V and J genes are TRBV28 and TRBJ1-4, with D tentatively TRBD1 (5 bases). V lost 7 bases to trimming and J lost 4 bases, with 10 bases between them. This CDR3 comprises 13 residues. Germline values: CDR1 MDHEN, CDR2 SYDVKM. The CDR3 bases are TGTGCCAGCAAGGGGCAAATTAATGAAAAACTGTTTTTT. Translation gives CASKGQINEKLFF.

The V and J genes are TRBV5-1 and TRBJ1-6; no reliable D call. With 4 bases removed from V and 9 bases from J, the gap between germline ends came to 11 bases. This CDR3 spans 13 amino acids. Germline V CDR1 and CDR2: SGHRS, YFSETQ. The CDR3 protein is CASSVGLISPLHF. For the CDR3, the DNA is TGCGCCAGCAGCGTTGGACTGATTTCACCCCTCCACTTT.

The chain recombines TRBV7-9 with TRBJ1-1, with a weak D call TRBD1 (5 bases). Germline assignment: CDR1 SEHNR and CDR2 FQNEAQ (reference sequence). Trimming shortened V by 5 bases and J by 2 bases, and 15 bases separated the two germline ends. CDR3 length: 15 residues. CDR3 DNA: TGTGCCAGCAGCCCCCGGGGGGTTCACAACACTGAAGCTTTCTTT. This codes for CASSPRGVHNTEAFF.

V usage is TRBV7-9 and J usage is TRBJ2-7; D is undetermined. V was cut by 1 base and J by 3 bases, with 7 bases left in between. CDR3 length: 13 amino acids. Germline V lookup: CDR1 SEHNR, CDR2 FQNEAQ (reference sequence). The CDR3, as DNA: TGTGCCAGCAGCTTAGATGTTTACTACGAGCAGTACTTC. Translation: CASSLDVYYEQYF.

V usage is TRBV18 and J usage is TRBJ1-1; no clear D gene. The V and J ends lost 8 bases and 3 bases respectively, with 16 bases between them. The CDR3 runs 14 residues. CDR1 is KGHSH and CDR2 is LQKENI in the germline V gene. The CDR3 nucleotides are TGTGCCAGCCATCGTAGCACGGGATACACTGAAGCTTTCTTT. Translated, it gives CASHRSTGYTEAFF.

This clone was detected once. V usage is TRBV6-1 and J usage is TRBJ1-3; 8 nucleotides match TRBD1. Germline V gene data show CDR1 as MNHNS and CDR2 as SASEGT. Trimming took 2 bases from V and 4 from J; bases not matched to a gene: 7. This CDR3 is built from 16 residues. DNA for the CDR3: TGTGCCAGCAGTGAATGGAGCCAGGGGGCGGGAAACACCATATATTTT. This encodes CASSEWSQGAGNTIYF.